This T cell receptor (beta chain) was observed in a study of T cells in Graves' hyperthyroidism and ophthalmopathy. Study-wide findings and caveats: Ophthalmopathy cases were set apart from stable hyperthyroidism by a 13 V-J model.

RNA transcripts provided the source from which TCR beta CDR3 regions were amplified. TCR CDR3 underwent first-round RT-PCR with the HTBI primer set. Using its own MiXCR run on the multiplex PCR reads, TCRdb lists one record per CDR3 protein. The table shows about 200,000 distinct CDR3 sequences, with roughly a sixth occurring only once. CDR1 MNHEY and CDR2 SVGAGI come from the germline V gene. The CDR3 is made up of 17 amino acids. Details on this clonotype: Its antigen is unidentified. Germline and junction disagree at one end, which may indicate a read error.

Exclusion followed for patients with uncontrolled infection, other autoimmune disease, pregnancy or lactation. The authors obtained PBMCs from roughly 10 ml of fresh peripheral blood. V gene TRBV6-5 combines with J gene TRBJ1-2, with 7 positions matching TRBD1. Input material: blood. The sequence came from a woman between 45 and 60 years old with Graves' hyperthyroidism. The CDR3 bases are TGTGCCAGCAGTCACTCGGGACAGCCCATAATAGTCTATGGCTACACCTTC. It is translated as CASSHSGQPIIVYGYTF.